This is a list of T cell receptor beta chains from one sample in a study of T cell responses to AZD1222 COVID-19 vaccine. Using immunoSEQ multiplex PCR, the repertoire was profiled, and TCRdb retains in-frame clones only, with some absent. The sample includes roughly 270,000 clones, 94% of them seen just once. The sample in question was peripheral blood, obtained 28 days after the second AZD1222 dose. Receptors originate from an adult who received the AZD1222 COVID-19 vaccine. Both conserved end residues are part of each CDR3. Fields, in order: D gene, J gene, V gene, clone size, CDR3 protein, CDR3 DNA. A D gene is named only where the DNA matches it firmly. Where a row states a size, it is once, few, many or the class of an expanded clone; other rows omit it.

>.|TRBJ1-3|TRBV6-5|.
CASTPSYSSGNTIYF
TGTGCCAGCACCCCATCTTATTCCTCTGGAAACACCATATATTTT
>TRBD2|TRBJ2-7|TRBV28|.
CASGLSGRVVYEQYF
TGTGCCAGCGGACTAAGCGGGAGGGTAGTCTACGAGCAGTACTTC
>TRBD2|TRBJ2-1|TRBV18|.
CASSPGSGRANEQFF
TGTGCCAGCTCACCTGGTAGCGGGAGGGCCAATGAGCAGTTCTTC
>.|TRBJ2-7|TRBV7-9|.
CASSPLQGVALFSALEYF
TGTGCCAGCAGCCCCCTTCAAGGGGTGGCCCTATTTTCAGCCCTAGAGTACTTC
>.|TRBJ1-6|TRBV13|.
CASSLEQLNSPLHF
TGTGCCAGCAGCCTCGAACAACTTAATTCACCCCTCCACTTT
>.|TRBJ1-3|TRBV7-9|.
CASSLLGESGNTIYF
TGTGCCAGCAGCTTACTGGGCGAGTCTGGAAACACCATATATTTT
>.|TRBJ2-7|TRBV18|.
CASSSGVYYEQYF
TGTGCCAGCTCATCGGGCGTTTACTACGAGCAGTACTTC
>.|TRBJ2-7|TRBV9|.
CASSGRIAEEQYF
TGTGCCAGCAGCGGACGGATTGCGGAGGAGCAGTACTTC
>.|TRBJ1-6|TRBV9|.
CASSVGGDSYNSPLHF
TGTGCCAGCAGCGTAGGGGGCGACTCCTATAATTCACCCCTCCACTTT
>TRBD1|TRBJ1-3|TRBV18|.
CASSPRTGSGNTIYF
TGTGCCAGCTCACCGAGGACAGGCTCTGGAAACACCATATATTTT
>.|TRBJ1-1|TRBV7-8|.
CASREGPGASNTEAFF
TGTGCCAGCAGGGAAGGACCCGGAGCGTCGAACACTGAAGCTTTCTTT
>.|TRBJ1-5|TRBV6-9|.
CASSYSVTETQPQHF
TGTGCCAGCAGTTATTCCGTAACAGAAACTCAGCCCCAGCATTTT
>.|TRBJ1-3|TRBV2|.
CASSEEVGNTIYF
TGTGCCAGCAGTGAAGAGGTGGGAAACACCATATATTTT
>.|TRBJ2-5|TRBV14|once
CASSQASTQETQYF
TGTGCCAGCAGCCAAGCCTCTACTCAAGAGACCCAGTACTTC
>.|TRBJ1-2|TRBV12-3/TRBV12-4|.
CASRLLGGGGYTF
TGTGCCAGCAGACTCCTAGGTGGAGGTGGCTACACCTTC
>TRBD2|TRBJ2-7|TRBV28|.
CASSGNRDYSYEQYF
TGTGCCAGCAGTGGAAACCGGGACTATTCCTACGAGCAGTACTTC
>.|TRBJ1-5|TRBV19|.
CASSANTLGRQPQHF
TGTGCCAGTAGTGCCAACACCCTTGGGCGTCAGCCCCAGCATTTT
>.|TRBJ2-7|TRBV6-5|once
CASSSGRGGEQYF
TGTGCCAGCAGTTCAGGCAGAGGTGGGGAGCAGTACTTC
>.|TRBJ1-3|TRBV25-1|once
CGSRPDSGNTIYF
TGTGGCAGCAGGCCAGACTCTGGAAACACCATATATTTT
>.|TRBJ1-3|TRBV2|.
CASSEGLSGNTIYF
TGTGCCAGCAGTGAAGGTCTCTCTGGAAACACCATATATTTT